This entry is about one T cell receptor (beta chain). Its specificity is not known. Assay used: immunoSEQ multiplex PCR; TCRdb lists only in-frame clones, some missing. The sample yields about 150,000 clones, roughly 90% seen once. This CDR3 is built from 12 residues. Germline CDR1 and CDR2: LNHDA and SQIVND (reference sequence). V dropped 5 bases and J dropped 4 bases, with 9 bases sitting between them. The source of the sample is a study of T cell responses to AZD1222 COVID-19 vaccine. Across the whole study: Pooled in the analysis were second doses at about 4 or about 12 weeks. General study results and limits: Clonal diversity may have been underestimated in mostly white British donors. Nearly half of unique spike-specific TCRs reportedly avoided B.1.351 and B.1.1.7 mutated regions.

The chain combines TRBV19 with TRBJ2-7; D not resolved. The sequencing used peripheral blood, collected on day 0 of AZD1222 vaccination. The source is an adult in good health. The CDR3 is CASSWTGYEQYF. CDR3 in DNA: TGTGCCAGTAGTTGGACGGGTTACGAGCAGTACTTC.